A single sample gave rise to the 13 T cell receptor beta chains below, sequenced in a study of tumor and adjacent non-tumor tissue in lung cancer. This sample's RNA came from whole unsorted tissue. TCRbeta libraries were built with three rounds of nested PCR, modified from ARM-PCR. TCRdb itself ran the multiplex PCR reads through MiXCR, one entry per CDR3 protein. The table records over 100,000 distinct CDR3 sequences, roughly 77% of them present only once. The specimen sequenced was lung tumor tissue. These receptors originate from a woman aged 55-70 years with non-small cell lung cancer.

On this clonotype itself: At one end, the junction sequence differs from germline, possibly due to a read error. The chain links TRBV20-1 to TRBJ2-1; D is ambiguous. The CDR3 covers 14 residues. Germline lookup yields CDR1 DFQATT and CDR2 SNEGSKA (reference sequence). The CDR3, as DNA: TGCAGTGCTTACCGTCATAGGACCTCCAATGAGCACTTCTTC. Encoded protein: CSAYRHRTSNEHFF.

A note on this clonotype: The junction and the germline gene differ at one end; a read error may be behind it. This chain joins TRBV6-6 and TRBJ2-7; perhaps TRBD1 as D (6 bases). There are 13 residues in the CDR3. Germline V gene lookup returns CDR1 MNHNY and CDR2 SVGAGI (reference sequence). In DNA, the CDR3 is TGTGCCACCAGTACGCAACAGGGCTACGAACAGTACTTC. Protein product: CATSTQQGYEQYF.

This clonotype showed up just once. A read error may produce the germline difference seen at one junction end. The genes are TRBV12-3 or TRBV12-4 and TRBJ2-1; 13 bases are shared with TRBD2. CDR3 size: 17 residues. The CDR3 DNA is TGTGCTAGCAGTTTAGACCCACTAGCGGGGGGGCCCGATGAGCAGTTCTTC. It encodes CASSLDPLAGGPDEQFF.

This clonotype came up once. One junction end disagrees with the germline gene, perhaps due to a read error. The V and J genes are TRBV11-2 and TRBJ1-1; possible D gene TRBD1, 6 bases. The CDR3 length is 14 residues. Germline values: CDR1 SGHAT, CDR2 FQNNGV. Here the CDR3 reads CASSVNTGSTKAFF. The CDR3 region has the DNA TGTGCCAGCAGCGTAAATACAGGGAGCACTAAAGCTTTCTTT.

This clonotype was recorded only once. This chain uses TRBV20-1 with TRBJ2-3; TRBD1 or TRBD2 may be the D gene (5 bases each). The length of the CDR3 is 13 residues. Germline V gene data show CDR1 as DFQATT and CDR2 as SNEGSKA (reference sequence). The CDR3 coding sequence is TGCACTACCCGAAGGGGACGGACAGATACGCAGTATTTT. Translated, it gives CTTRRGRTDTQYF.

With regard to this clonotype: Given a much more abundant clone one base away, this may be a read error. The chain links TRBV20-1 to TRBJ2-3, with 12 bases matching TRBD2. Germline CDR1 DFQATT, CDR2 SNEGSKA (reference sequence). The CDR3 sequence is 14 residues long. V was clipped by 5 bases and J by 8 bases; unmatched bases: 8. This CDR3 is CSAGLAGGQGTQYF. The CDR3 bases are TGCAGTGCTGGTCTAGCGGGGGGGCAAGGTACGCAGTATTTT.

The chain links TRBV4-1 to TRBJ2-7, with TRBD1 matching over 7 bases. This CDR3 spans 15 amino acids. The germline gives CDR1 MGHRA, CDR2 YSYEKL. V dropped 4 bases and J dropped 2; count of bases not matched to a gene: 8. This chain's CDR3 is CASSPRGTATYEQYF. The CDR3 region has the DNA TGCGCCAGCAGCCCGAGAGGGACAGCCACCTACGAGCAGTACTTC.

This clonotype was found once. J is TRBJ2-4 and V is TRBV20-1; tentatively, D is TRBD2 (6 bases). Per the germline V gene, CDR1 is DFQATT and CDR2 is SNEGSKA (reference sequence). The CDR3 sequence is 12 residues long. V lost 5 bases and J 13 bases, leaving 18 bases between the germline ends. The CDR3 nucleotides are TGCAGTGCTCCGAGTCCTAGCGATGACCAGTACTTC. This encodes CSAPSPSDDQYF.

This clonotype was detected many times. The chain employs TRBV12-3 or TRBV12-4 and TRBJ1-1; D is perhaps TRBD1 (6 bases). V was clipped by 5 bases and J by 13 bases, with 23 bases between them. The length of the CDR3 is 14 residues. CDR3 protein: CASSKGQKQGWGFF. The CDR3 DNA reads as TGTGCCAGCAGTAAGGGCCAGAAACAGGGCTGGGGTTTCTTT.

As for this clonotype: This clone may be a read error of a much larger clone one base away. Because the CDR3 is missing its conserved closing phenylalanine or tryptophan, this is likely a read error. This sequence joins TRBV20-1 and TRBJ1-5, with D unclear. V lost 0 bases to trimming and J lost 1 base, with 13 bases between them. Germline CDR1 reads DFQATT; CDR2 reads SNEGSKA (reference sequence). The CDR3 totals 16 residues. CDR3 region: CSAREEGLGSNQPQHY. CDR3 nucleotides: TGCAGTGCTAGAGAGGAGGGATTAGGAAGCAATCAGCCCCAGCATTAT.

The chain's CDR3 is CASSLARGGADRELFF. CDR3 nucleotide sequence: TGCGCCAGCAGCCTCGCCCGGGGAGGGGCTGACAGGGAGCTGTTTTTT. V usage is TRBV4-3 and J usage is TRBJ2-2, with TRBD2 identical over 7 bases. The germline CDR1 and CDR2 sequences are LGHNA and YSLEER. Germline trimming cut 4 bases from V and 9 bases from J; bases unmatched to any gene: 14. The length of the CDR3 is 16 residues.

As to this clonotype: Compared with germline, one end of the junction differs, possibly owing to a read error. This sequence joins TRBV11-3 and TRBJ1-6; no firm D call. This CDR3 is built from 15 residues. Germline lookup yields CDR1 SGHNT and CDR2 YENEEA. For the CDR3, the DNA is TGTGCCAGCAGCATAGAGGATAGATATAATTCACCCCTTCACTTT. Translation gives CASSIEDRYNSPLHF. Together with reference TRBV11-3 and TRBJ1-6, the CDR3 gives the full variable domain: EAGVVQSPRYKIIEKKQPVAFWCNPISGHNTLYWYLQNLGQGPELLIRYENEEAVDDSQLPKDRFSAERLKGVDSTLKIQPAELGDSAVYLCASSIEDRYNSPLHFGNGTRLTVT.

In regard to this clonotype: The conserved final phenylalanine or tryptophan is absent from the CDR3, which likely points to a read error. This sequence joins TRBV11-3 and TRBJ2-2; no definite D call. CDR1 and CDR2 (germline): SGHNT, YENEEA. The length of the CDR3 is 15 residues. The CDR3 DNA sequence: TGTGCCAGCAGCTTATCACGGATGAACACCTGGGAGCTGTTTTTA. Residues: CASSLSRMNTWELFL.